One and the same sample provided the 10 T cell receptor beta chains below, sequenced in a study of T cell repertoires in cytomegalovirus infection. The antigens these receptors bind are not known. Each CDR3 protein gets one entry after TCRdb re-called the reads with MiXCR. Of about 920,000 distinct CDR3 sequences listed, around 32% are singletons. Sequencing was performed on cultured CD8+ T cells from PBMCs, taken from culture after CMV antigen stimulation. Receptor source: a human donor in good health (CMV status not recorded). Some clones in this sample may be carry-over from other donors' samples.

CDR3 in DNA: TGTGCCAGCAGTGGGTCAGGGGGCAGATACGAGCAGTACTTC. Amino acids: CASSGSGGRYEQYF. The V call is TRBV12-3 or TRBV12-4, the J call TRBJ2-7; TRBD1 matches at 8 bases. The CDR3 totals 14 residues. J lost 4 bases, V lost 5 bases, and 7 bases had no gene match.

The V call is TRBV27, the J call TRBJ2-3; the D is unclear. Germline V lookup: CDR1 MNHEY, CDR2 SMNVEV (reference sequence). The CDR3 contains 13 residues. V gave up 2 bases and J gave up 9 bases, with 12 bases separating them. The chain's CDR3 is CASSLRVLGTQYF. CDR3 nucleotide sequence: TGTGCCAGCAGTTTACGTGTCCTCGGGACGCAGTATTTT.

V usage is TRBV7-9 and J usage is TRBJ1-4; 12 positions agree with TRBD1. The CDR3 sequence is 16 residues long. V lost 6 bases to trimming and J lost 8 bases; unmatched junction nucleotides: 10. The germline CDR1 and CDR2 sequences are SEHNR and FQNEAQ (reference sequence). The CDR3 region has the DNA TGTGCCAGCAGAGGGGGACAGGGGGCGTCTGAGGAAAAACTGTTTTTT. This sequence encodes CASRGGQGASEEKLFF.

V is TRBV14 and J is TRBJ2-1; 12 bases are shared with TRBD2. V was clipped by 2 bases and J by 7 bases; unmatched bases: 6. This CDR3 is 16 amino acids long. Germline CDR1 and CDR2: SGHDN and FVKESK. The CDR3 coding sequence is TGTGCCAGCAGCCAATACCCCGGGACTAGCGGGAATGAGCAGTTCTTC. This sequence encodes CASSQYPGTSGNEQFF.

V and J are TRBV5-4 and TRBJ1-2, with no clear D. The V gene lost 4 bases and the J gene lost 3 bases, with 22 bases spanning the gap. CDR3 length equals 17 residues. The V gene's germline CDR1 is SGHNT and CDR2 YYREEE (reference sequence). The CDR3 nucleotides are TGTGCCAGCAGCCCCTTTCTAGGGCAGACCATTGACTATGGCTACACCTTC. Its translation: CASSPFLGQTIDYGYTF. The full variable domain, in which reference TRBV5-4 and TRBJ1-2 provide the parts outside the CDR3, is ETGVTQSPTHLIKTRGQQVTLRCSSQSGHNTVSWYQQALGQGPQFIFQYYREEENGRGNFPPRFSGLQFPNYSSELNVNALELDDSALYLCASSPFLGQTIDYGYTFGSGTRLTVV.

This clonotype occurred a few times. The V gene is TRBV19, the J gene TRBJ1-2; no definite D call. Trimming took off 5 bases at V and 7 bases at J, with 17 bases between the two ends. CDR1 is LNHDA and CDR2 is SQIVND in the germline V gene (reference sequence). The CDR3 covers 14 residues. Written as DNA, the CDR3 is TGTGCCAGTAGTCGCGGATCAGGTCTTCGTGGCTACACCTTC. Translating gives CASSRGSGLRGYTF.

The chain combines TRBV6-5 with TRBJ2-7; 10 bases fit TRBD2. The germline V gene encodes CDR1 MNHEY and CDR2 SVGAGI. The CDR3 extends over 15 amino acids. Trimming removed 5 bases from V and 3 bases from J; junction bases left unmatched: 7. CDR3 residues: CASSLRTSGFYEQYF. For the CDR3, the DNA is TGTGCCAGCAGTCTTCGGACTAGCGGATTCTACGAGCAGTACTTC.

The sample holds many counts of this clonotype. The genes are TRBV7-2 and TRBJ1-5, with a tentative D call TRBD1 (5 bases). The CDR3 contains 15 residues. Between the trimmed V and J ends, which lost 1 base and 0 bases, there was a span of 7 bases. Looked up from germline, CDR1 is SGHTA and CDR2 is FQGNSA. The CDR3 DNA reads TGTGCCAGCAGCTTAGGACAGTTTAGCAATCAGCCCCAGCATTTT. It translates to CASSLGQFSNQPQHF.

The CDR3 nucleotides read TGTGCCAGCAGCCCCCGGGAGGGGTATGGCAATGAGCAGTTCTTC. Its protein is CASSPREGYGNEQFF. The chain links TRBV5-6 to TRBJ2-1, with 8 bases fitting TRBD2. The CDR3 spans 15 residues. Germline CDR1 and CDR2: SGHDT and YYEEEE. V was pared by 4 bases and J by 6 bases, with 9 bases of the junction left unmatched.

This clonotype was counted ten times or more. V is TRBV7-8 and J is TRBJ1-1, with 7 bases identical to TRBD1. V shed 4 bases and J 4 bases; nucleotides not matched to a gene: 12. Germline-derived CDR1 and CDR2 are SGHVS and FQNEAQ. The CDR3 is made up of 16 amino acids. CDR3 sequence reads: CASSSQGAGGGTEAFF. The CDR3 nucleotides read TGTGCCAGCAGCTCCCAAGGGGCAGGGGGTGGCACTGAAGCTTTCTTT.